This T cell receptor (beta chain) comes out of a study of CD8+ T cells in alopecia areata. Study observations and caveats: Sequencing of scalp tissue also captures the resident alphabeta T cells of normal skin. Alopecia totalis/universalis scalp especially showed more expanded CD8+ clones than normal scalp.

Points on this clone: The antigen is not known.

Trimming took 4 bases from V and 7 from J; bases not matched to a gene: 10. Germline-derived CDR1 and CDR2 are SGHDT and YYEEEE. The CDR3 is 15 amino acids. PBMCs served as the source from which CD4+ and CD8+ T cells were sorted. In each case, RNA was isolated and then reverse transcribed into cDNA as the sequencing template. Generated by immunoSEQ multiplex PCR, the TCRdb table keeps only in-frame clones and is missing some. Here the sample spans 90,000 to 120,000 clones, 50% to 60% being singletons. V usage is TRBV5-6 and J usage is TRBJ2-7; 11 bases agree with TRBD1. Sequencing was done on a sample of NKG2D-low CD8+ T cells sorted from blood. The TCR comes from a human donor with alopecia areata. In DNA, the CDR3 is TGTGCCAGCAGCCACCGGGACAGGGGGATTGAAGAGCAGTACTTC. It yields the protein CASSHRDRGIEEQYF. The full variable domain, its missing parts supplied by reference TRBV5-6 and TRBJ2-7, is DAGVTQSPTHLIKTRGQQVTLRCSPKSGHDTVSWYQQALGQGPQFIFQYYEEEERQRGNFPDRFSGHQFPNYSSELNVNALLLGDSALYLCASSHRDRGIEEQYFGPGTRLTVT.